This entry describes one TCR beta chain. Its antigen is not yet known. Base qualities are missing; no much larger clone stands one base away. Separate from the roughly 700-subject first cohort, the validation cohort of over 90 subjects was the group to which the donors belonged. This record belongs to a study of cytomegalovirus exposure and HLA in healthy donors (dated by TCRdb to about 2017). At the level of the whole study: The roughly 670 repertoires of the first cohort and the roughly 120 validation repertoires were produced on the same platform, according to a later analysis. The aim of the study was to test whether cataloging public T cell receptors could identify signatures of past pathogen exposure. To predict cytomegalovirus infection status, the study brought together high-throughput TCR immunosequencing, statistical association of individual TCRs with disease status, and machine learning. In addition to the first cohort of around 670 subjects, a separate validation cohort of under 150 different subjects was used. The study at large found these results: A later analysis lacked HLA typing for the validation cohort, so it scored co-occurrence in that cohort across all 120 repertoires. In vitro tests confirmed that a few of the cytomegalovirus-associated TCR beta chains recognize cytomegalovirus antigens. In both the original and validation cohorts, the classifier was reported to diagnose cytomegalovirus status with high specificity and sensitivity. In a later analysis, TCRs clustered in the first cohort were found to also tend to co-occur in the 110 or so validation repertoires, with approximately 95% of cluster scores above 0. A total of 150 or so TCR beta chains were listed by the study as associated with cytomegalovirus. Most TCR sequences were observed very rarely across donors, whereas some public TCRs were present in many individuals. It was suggested by the authors that the approach could potentially be generalized to other disease states and immunological phenotypes.

To prepare the library, the immunoSEQ multiplex PCR assay was applied. The authors processed their data as follows. To diagnose cytomegalovirus status from the catalog of TCR beta chain sequences, a statistical classification framework was built. What TCRdb holds here is the immuneACCESS table cut down to in-frame rearrangements. Part of the clones is not present; checked against another copy, under half of the missing clones reflect an unresolved V gene, and the others are unexplained. V, J and clone size are taken as reported in that table, and D and trimming were inferred from the DNA itself. For this sample the table gives about 86,000 clones, of which around 94% were detected only once. 0.67% of the sample is held by the ten biggest clonotypes. CDR1 and CDR2 are read off the germline V gene as SGHNT and YENEEA. After removal of 6 bases from V and 6 bases from J, the junction retains 7 bases not matched to a gene. The CDR3 holds 15 amino acids from the cysteine to the phenylalanine. Just the 45-base CDR3 DNA is kept, in frame starting at base 1.

The rearrangement joined TRBV11-3 to TRBJ2-1, with 11 bases matching TRBD2. Sequenced material: PBMCs. The TCR was taken from a man younger than 30 in good health and CMV-seronegative. The DNA sequence is given as TGTGCCAGCAGGGTTAGCGGGAGGGCCGTCAATGAGCAGTTCTTC. This is translated as CASRVSGRAVNEQFF.